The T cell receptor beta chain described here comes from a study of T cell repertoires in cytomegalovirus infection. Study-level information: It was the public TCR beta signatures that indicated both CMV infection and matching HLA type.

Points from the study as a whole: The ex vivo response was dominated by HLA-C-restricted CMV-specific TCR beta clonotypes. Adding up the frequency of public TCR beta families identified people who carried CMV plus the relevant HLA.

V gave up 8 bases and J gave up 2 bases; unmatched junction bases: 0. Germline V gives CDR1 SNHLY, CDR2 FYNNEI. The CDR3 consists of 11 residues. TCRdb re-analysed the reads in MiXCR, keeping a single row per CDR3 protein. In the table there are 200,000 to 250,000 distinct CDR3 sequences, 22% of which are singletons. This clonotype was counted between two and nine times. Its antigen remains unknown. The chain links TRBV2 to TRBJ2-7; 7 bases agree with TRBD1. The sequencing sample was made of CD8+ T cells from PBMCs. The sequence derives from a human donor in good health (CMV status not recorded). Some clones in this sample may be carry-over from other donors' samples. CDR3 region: CASGTAYEQYF. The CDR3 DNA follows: TGTGCCAGCGGGACAGCCTACGAGCAGTACTTC.